The 4 T cell receptor beta chains listed next were all sequenced from one sample in a study of human T cells and chemical hapten exposure. TCRdb itself ran the 5' RACE reads through MiXCR, one entry per CDR3 protein. The sample has roughly 110,000 distinct CDR3 sequences, roughly 19% seen once. RNA extraction used unfractionated whole blood as the source of total RNA. Receptors originate from a human donor in good health.

This clonotype has only a few counts. The V and J genes are TRBV19 and TRBJ2-3; no firm D call. The V gene lost 3 bases and the J gene lost 7 bases, with 17 bases spanning the gap. Germline values: CDR1 LNHDA, CDR2 SQIVND (reference sequence). The CDR3 runs to 15 residues. The CDR3 protein is CASSMDRRLLHTQYF. CDR3 nucleotides: TGTGCCAGTAGTATGGATCGTCGGCTCCTTCATACGCAGTATTTT. Full variable domain (rest looked up from reference TRBV19 and TRBJ2-3): DGGITQSPKYLFRKEGQNVTLSCEQNLNHDAMYWYRQDPGQGLRLIYYSQIVNDFQKGDIAEGYSVSREKKESFPLTVTSAQKNPTAFYLCASSMDRRLLHTQYFGPGTRLTVL.

V gene TRBV5-1 combines with J gene TRBJ1-4; 7 nucleotides agree with TRBD1. The J segment lost 4 bases and the V segment lost 4 bases, leaving 10 bases of the junction unmatched. The CDR3 spans 16 residues. The germline gives CDR1 SGHRS, CDR2 YFSETQ. Written as DNA, the CDR3 is TGCGCCAGCAGCCGAGGACAGGTCGGAGGTAATGAAAAACTGTTTTTT. Protein: CASSRGQVGGNEKLFF.

The sample holds many counts of this clonotype. The genes are TRBV7-3 and TRBJ1-1, with D unclear. Germline V gene lookup returns CDR1 SGHTA and CDR2 FQGTGA. V was clipped by 2 bases and J by 1 base, with 5 bases between them. The CDR3 is 13 amino acids. This CDR3 reads CASSLWGNTEAFF. The CDR3 DNA is TGTGCCAGCAGCTTATGGGGGAACACTGAAGCTTTCTTT.

The chain couples TRBV13 to TRBJ1-1; D not resolved. The CDR3 is 14 amino acids. Germline assignment: CDR1 PRHDT and CDR2 FYEKMQ (reference sequence). V lost 6 bases and J lost 1, with 12 bases in between. The CDR3 region has the DNA TGTGCCAGCAGTTCAGGAGACCGGAACACTGAAGCTTTCTTT. Residues: CASSSGDRNTEAFF.